The 21 T cell receptor beta chains below come from one sample, sequenced in a study of a mutant IDH1 vaccine in newly diagnosed glioma. Clones were sequenced by immunoSEQ multiplex PCR, and TCRdb holds only the in-frame ones, with some missing. Of 25,000 or so clones in the sample, less than 90% were seen once. Antigens for these TCRs are unknown. The time point here: week 47, end of study. The investigators gave 300 ug of mutant IDH1 20-mer peptide in each vaccine dose, together with topical imiquimod. Sample: PBMCs, taken from a glioma patient whose treatment included an IDH1 peptide vaccine. These receptors all come from a man in his forties or fifties with glioma.

The chain uses TRBV7-9 and TRBJ2-3; D ambiguous. Per germline, CDR1 SEHNR and CDR2 FQNEAQ (reference sequence). The V gene lost 3 bases and the J gene lost 7 bases, with 8 bases spanning the gap. The CDR3 covers 12 residues. The CDR3 nucleotides read TGTGCCAGCAGCTTGGATATGTATACGCAGTATTTT. It is translated as CASSLDMYTQYF.

This chain links TRBV4-3 with TRBJ1-4; 9 positions agree with TRBD1. CDR1 LGHNA and CDR2 YSLEER come from the germline V gene. With 0 bases clipped from V and 10 bases from J, the junction kept 9 bases outside the gene matches. This CDR3 has 16 amino acids. CDR3 amino acids: CASSQDWGTGSRKLFF. The DNA for the CDR3 is TGCGCCAGCAGCCAAGATTGGGGGACAGGGAGCCGAAAACTGTTTTTT.

The chain couples TRBV4-1 to TRBJ2-7; no firm D call. There are 17 residues in the CDR3. The germline gives CDR1 MGHRA, CDR2 YSYEKL. V lost 4 bases and J lost 3, with 22 bases in between. The CDR3 DNA reads TGCGCCAGCAGCCTTCCCACCTCCGGAGATCACCTCTACGAGCAGTACTTC. Residues: CASSLPTSGDHLYEQYF.

The rearrangement links TRBV19 to TRBJ2-2, with 7 bases that match TRBD1. V was clipped by 8 bases and J by 2 bases; unmatched bases: 8. CDR1 is LNHDA, CDR2 SQIVND, per germline (reference sequence). CDR3 length: 15 residues. As DNA, the CDR3 is TGTGCCAGTGAATCCGGGACAGAAAACACCGGGGAGCTGTTTTTT. It is translated as CASESGTENTGELFF.

V gene TRBV5-1 combines with J gene TRBJ2-3; TRBD2 agrees at 7 bases. The germline gives CDR1 SGHRS, CDR2 YFSETQ. The trim removed 4 bases at V and 1 base at J, leaving 6 bases unmatched. The CDR3 is made up of 15 amino acids. CDR3 bases: TGCGCCAGCAGCCAGGGCACTAGCGGCACAGATACGCAGTATTTT. This translates into CASSQGTSGTDTQYF. Looking up the rest from reference TRBV5-1 and TRBJ2-3 gives the full variable domain: KAGVTQTPRYLIKTRGQQVTLSCSPISGHRSVSWYQQTPGQGLQFLFEYFSETQRNKGNFPGRFSGRQFSNSRSEMNVSTLELGDSALYLCASSQGTSGTDTQYFGPGTRLTVL.

The genes are TRBV5-4 and TRBJ2-4; possible D gene TRBD2, 7 bases. Looked up from germline, CDR1 is SGHNT and CDR2 is YYREEE (reference sequence). The ends were cut back, 4 bases at V and 5 bases at J, with 19 bases in the middle. This CDR3 is built from 16 residues. Written as DNA, the CDR3 is TGTGCCAGCAGCCCTGGGGGAAGGGGGAGGGAAAACATTCAGTACTTC. Encoded protein: CASSPGGRGRENIQYF. Full variable domain (missing parts from reference TRBV5-4 and TRBJ2-4): ETGVTQSPTHLIKTRGQQVTLRCSSQSGHNTVSWYQQALGQGPQFIFQYYREEENGRGNFPPRFSGLQFPNYSSELNVNALELDDSALYLCASSPGGRGRENIQYFGAGTRLSVL.

The chain is built from TRBV7-2 and TRBJ2-7; the match to TRBD1 covers 11 bases. The CDR3 consists of 18 residues. Per the germline V gene, CDR1 is SGHTA and CDR2 is FQGNSA. The junction had 11 bases not matched to a gene; V was cut back by 1 base and J by 3 bases. The CDR3 spells CASSLVSVWGTGGYEQYF. The CDR3 DNA sequence: TGTGCCAGCAGCTTAGTTTCAGTGTGGGGGACAGGGGGCTACGAGCAGTACTTC.

The chain has TRBV7-8 and TRBJ2-7; D gene uncertain. The V and J ends lost 2 bases and 3 bases respectively, with 14 bases between them. The CDR3 loop spans 15 amino acids. Germline V CDR1 and CDR2: SGHVS, FQNEAQ. The CDR3 here is CASSLLLRPVYEQYF. The CDR3 DNA sequence: TGTGCCAGCAGCTTACTCCTGAGACCCGTCTACGAGCAGTACTTC.

The J gene is TRBJ1-1, the V gene TRBV9, with 7 bases fitting TRBD1. J lost 2 bases, V lost 3 bases, and 1 base had no gene match. Germline assignment: CDR1 SGDLS and CDR2 YYNGEE. There are 13 residues in the CDR3. The CDR3 coding sequence is TGTGCCAGCAGCGGACAGGGCAACACTGAAGCTTTCTTT. Protein: CASSGQGNTEAFF.

J is TRBJ1-1 and V is TRBV4-1; D is unclear. Germline V gene lookup returns CDR1 MGHRA and CDR2 YSYEKL. CDR3 length equals 16 residues. V dropped 1 base and J dropped 1 base, with 13 bases sitting between them. The CDR3 nucleotides are TGCGCCAGCAGCCAAGGGCGAAACTCAGGGAACACTGAAGCTTTCTTT. Amino acid sequence: CASSQGRNSGNTEAFF.

The V and J genes are TRBV2 and TRBJ2-7; tentative D call: TRBD1 (6 bases). CDR1 is SNHLY and CDR2 is FYNNEI in the germline V gene. The CDR3 totals 14 residues. V lost 7 bases, J lost 0 bases, and 13 bases lay in between. CDR3 in DNA: TGTGCCAGCACGAGGGACACCATCTCCTACGAGCAGTACTTC. Amino acid sequence: CASTRDTISYEQYF.

The chain is built from TRBV6-1 and TRBJ1-5, with D maybe TRBD1 (5 bases). The CDR3 contains 14 residues. In germline, CDR1 is MNHNS, CDR2 SASEGT. Trimming pared 9 bases from V and 0 bases from J, leaving 12 bases between. The DNA of the CDR3 is TGTGCCAGTCAGGGATCGTATAGCAATCAGCCCCAGCATTTT. Residues: CASQGSYSNQPQHF.

CDR3 sequence reads: CASSSDGTDTQYF. CDR3 DNA sequence: TGTGCCAGCTCGTCGGACGGTACAGATACGCAGTATTTT. V is TRBV18 and J is TRBJ2-3; D ambiguous. This CDR3 spans 13 amino acids. Trimming removed 6 bases from V and 3 bases from J, with 10 bases in between. The germline V gene has CDR1 KGHSH and CDR2 LQKENI.

The chain joins TRBV6-5 to TRBJ1-4; D gene uncertain. This CDR3 has 15 residues. Germline lookup yields CDR1 MNHEY and CDR2 SVGAGI. The V gene lost 4 bases and the J gene lost 4 bases, with 13 bases spanning the gap. The CDR3 spells CASSLSGLRNEKLFF. Here the CDR3 DNA reads TGTGCCAGCAGTTTATCCGGGCTACGTAATGAAAAACTGTTTTTT.

This clone was seen a few times. V and J are TRBV9 and TRBJ1-3, with 7 nucleotides matching TRBD1. The CDR3 runs to 14 residues. Trimming removed 3 bases from V and 2 bases from J; junction bases left unmatched: 2. CDR1 and CDR2 from the germline V gene are SGDLS and YYNGEE. The CDR3 region has the DNA TGTGCCAGCAGCGCGGGGACAGCTGGAAACACCATATATTTT. This sequence encodes CASSAGTAGNTIYF.

The chain recombines TRBV7-1 with TRBJ1-2, with D uncertain. TRBV7-1 has ORF status, its function being uncertain. With 2 bases removed from V and 4 bases from J, the gap between germline ends came to 17 bases. CDR3 size: 16 residues. CDR3 nucleotides: TGTGCCAGCAGCTCATCATACGAGGGAAAGACCTATGGCTACACCTTC. Residues: CASSSSYEGKTYGYTF.

This chain joins TRBV14 and TRBJ2-2; D is unresolved. V lost 3 bases, J lost 1 base, and 3 bases lay in between. The CDR3 runs to 13 residues. Looked up from germline, CDR1 is SGHDN and CDR2 is FVKESK. CDR3 DNA: TGTGCCAGCAGCCACCAGAACACCGGGGAGCTGTTTTTT. Translation: CASSHQNTGELFF.

The genes are TRBV27 and TRBJ1-2; unclear D gene. Germline CDR1 is MNHEY and CDR2 is SMNVEV (reference sequence). This CDR3 has 13 amino acids. Trimming shortened V by 4 bases and J by 8 bases, and 14 bases separated the two germline ends. CDR3 in DNA: TGTGCCAGCAGTTACTCCGGAGCGGGGGGCTACACCTTC. Translating gives CASSYSGAGGYTF.

This clone was counted once. V is TRBV19 and J is TRBJ2-6; TRBD1 might be the D (7 bases). The CDR3 is 17 residues long. The germline CDR1 and CDR2 sequences are LNHDA and SQIVND (reference sequence). Trimming removed 4 bases from V and 0 bases from J, with 13 bases in between. CDR3 region: CASSTGGFSSGANVLTF. The CDR3 DNA follows: TGTGCCAGTAGTACAGGGGGGTTTAGCTCTGGGGCCAACGTCCTGACTTTC.

This sequence joins TRBV27 and TRBJ2-3, with TRBD1 matching 7 bases. The CDR3 length is 14 residues. Unmatched junction bases numbered 3, after V lost 6 bases and J lost 0 bases. Per the germline V gene, CDR1 is MNHEY and CDR2 is SMNVEV (reference sequence). The CDR3 protein is CASRRQGSTDTQYF. Here the CDR3 DNA reads TGTGCCAGCAGAAGACAGGGCAGCACAGATACGCAGTATTTT.

The rearrangement joins TRBV6-1 to TRBJ1-2; 8 bases line up with TRBD1. The CDR3 is 14 residues long. The germline V gene has CDR1 MNHNS and CDR2 SASEGT. V lost 7 bases, J lost 7 bases, and 11 bases stayed unmatched. The DNA of the CDR3 is TGTGCCAGCACTACAGGGGGGGGTTACAGTGGCTACACCTTC. This encodes CASTTGGGYSGYTF.